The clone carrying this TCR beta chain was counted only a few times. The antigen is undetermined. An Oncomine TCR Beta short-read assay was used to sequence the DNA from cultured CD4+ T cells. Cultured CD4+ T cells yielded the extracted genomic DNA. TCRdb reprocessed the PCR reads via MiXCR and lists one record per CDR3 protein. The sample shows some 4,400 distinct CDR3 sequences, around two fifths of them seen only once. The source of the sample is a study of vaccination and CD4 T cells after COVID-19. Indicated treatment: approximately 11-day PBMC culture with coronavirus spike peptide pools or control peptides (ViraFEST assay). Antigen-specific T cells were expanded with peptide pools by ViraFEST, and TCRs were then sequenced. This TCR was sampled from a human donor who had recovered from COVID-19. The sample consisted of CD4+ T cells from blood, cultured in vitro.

Here the CDR3 reads CASSLTGNMGQPQHF. The CDR3 nucleotides are TGTGCCAGCAGTTTAACAGGGAATATGGGGCAGCCCCAGCATTTT. The chain combines TRBV27 with TRBJ1-5, with D possibly TRBD1 on 6 matching bases. V was pared by 2 bases and J by 7 bases, with 15 bases between. CDR3 length: 15 residues. The germline V gene has CDR1 MNHEY and CDR2 SMNVEV (reference sequence).